Shown below are 14 T cell receptor beta chains from a single sample sequenced in a study of CD8+ T cells in alopecia areata (dated by TCRdb to 2017 to 2018). What the time point label conveys for this sample: more than 3 weeks on oral tofacitinib. The sample's treatment or condition label, decoded: oral pan-JAK inhibitor, 5-10 mg twice daily. Libraries came from the immunoSEQ multiplex PCR assay. To provide template for TCR sequencing, every sample had RNA extracted and reverse transcribed into cDNA. In its TCRdb copy, this immuneACCESS table keeps in-frame sequences only and misses some clones. Where compared with another copy, unresolved V genes explain less than half of these, and the others have no known cause. In all, the sample holds about 140,000 clones, and 86% of those were seen once. Around 14% of the sample is in the top ten clones. The material was CD8+ T cells sorted from blood, obtained at week 4, from a patient treated with tofacitinib. All receptors come from a human donor with alopecia areata.

J is TRBJ1-2 and V is TRBV29-1; D not certain. The germline V gene encodes CDR1 SQVTM and CDR2 ANQGSEA. This CDR3 comprises 13 residues. The V end lost 5 bases, the J end lost 6 bases, and 16 bases lay between the germline ends. The CDR3 reads CSVLGLDENGYTF. CDR3 nucleotides: TGCAGCGTTCTCGGGCTGGATGAGAATGGCTACACCTTC.

The CDR3, as DNA: TGCAGCGTCCAGGACAGGGAGTTTCCCTACGAGCAGTACTTC. Amino acid sequence: CSVQDREFPYEQYF. This sequence joins TRBV29-1 and TRBJ2-7, with TRBD1 identical over 8 bases. The ends lost 6 bases at V and 2 bases at J; junction bases unmatched: 9. CDR3 length: 14 amino acids. The germline V gene has CDR1 SQVTM and CDR2 ANQGSEA.

The chain recombines TRBV6-5 with TRBJ2-3; maybe TRBD1 (6 bases). In germline, CDR1 is MNHEY, CDR2 SVGAGI. The CDR3 runs 14 residues. Between the trimmed V and J ends, which lost 6 bases and 2 bases, there was a span of 12 bases. CDR3 protein: CASRQGTYTDTQYF. DNA for the CDR3: TGTGCCAGCAGGCAGGGGACCTACACAGATACGCAGTATTTT.

The chain carries TRBV29-1 and TRBJ2-7; D unresolved. Trimming took off 4 bases at V and 7 bases at J, with 11 bases between the two ends. CDR1 is SQVTM, CDR2 ANQGSEA, per germline. This CDR3 is built from 11 residues. The CDR3 is CSVVGLGEQYF. The CDR3 bases are TGCAGCGTTGTGGGGTTGGGTGAGCAGTACTTC.

The rearrangement joins TRBV4-1 to TRBJ2-5, with a possible D match to TRBD2 (6 bases). The DNA end favors TRBJ2-7, so the J call may be wrong. The CDR3 spans 14 residues. Germline values: CDR1 MGHRA, CDR2 YSYEKL. The CDR3 DNA is TGCGCCAGCAGCCAAGTGGGGGGTTCCTACGAGCAGTACTTC. Translated: CASSQVGGSYEQYF.

Here the CDR3 reads CASSLVDDEQFF. DNA for the CDR3: TGTGCCAGCAGCTTAGTGGATGATGAGCAGTTCTTC. The V and J genes are TRBV7-9 and TRBJ2-1; D remains unclear. Germline V CDR1 and CDR2: SEHNR, FQNEAQ (reference sequence). Trimming took 1 base from V and 8 from J, leaving 6 bases between them. The CDR3 is 12 amino acids.

The chain links TRBV9 to TRBJ2-2; D is undetermined. Germline values: CDR1 SGDLS, CDR2 YYNGEE. This CDR3 spans 14 amino acids. The V and J ends lost 0 bases and 1 base respectively, with 4 bases between them. The CDR3 DNA reads TGTGCCAGCAGCGTAGAACGGAACACCGGGGAGCTGTTTTTT. Protein: CASSVERNTGELFF. Drawing the rest from reference TRBV9 and TRBJ2-2, the complete variable domain is DSGVTQTPKHLITATGQRVTLRCSPRSGDLSVYWYQQSLDQGLQFLIQYYNGEERAKGNILERFSAQQFPDLHSELNLSSLELGDSALYFCASSVERNTGELFFGEGSRLTVL.

The rearrangement uses TRBV27 and TRBJ1-1, with a weak D call TRBD1 (5 bases). This CDR3 is built from 18 residues. V lost 9 bases and J lost 5, with 31 bases in between. The germline V gene encodes CDR1 MNHEY and CDR2 SMNVEV (reference sequence). DNA for the CDR3: TGTGCCAGTACCTCCGCCTCCGGGACGGTGATTGAACAGACTGAAGCTTTCTTT. Translating it yields CASTSASGTVIEQTEAFF.

The J gene is TRBJ2-3, the V gene TRBV5-1; maybe TRBD2 (5 bases). Deletions cut 4 bases from V and 2 bases from J, with 17 bases between. Germline V CDR1 and CDR2: SGHRS, YFSETQ. The CDR3 is 16 amino acids. CDR3 coding DNA: TGCGCCAGCAGCCCGGCGGGCCTCGCCCCCACAGATACGCAGTATTTT. Protein: CASSPAGLAPTDTQYF. The whole variable domain, remainder taken from reference TRBV5-1 and TRBJ2-3, is KAGVTQTPRYLIKTRGQQVTLSCSPISGHRSVSWYQQTPGQGLQFLFEYFSETQRNKGNFPGRFSGRQFSNSRSEMNVSTLELGDSALYLCASSPAGLAPTDTQYFGPGTRLTVL.

Only one count was recorded for this clone. The chain is built from TRBV5-6 and TRBJ2-1; a weak D match, TRBD1 (6 bases). Trimming shortened V by 5 bases and J by 6 bases, and 12 bases separated the two germline ends. The CDR3 loop spans 13 amino acids. CDR1 is SGHDT and CDR2 is YYEEEE in the germline V gene. DNA of the CDR3: TGTGCCAGCAGTTCGACAGGATTCAATGAGCAGTTCTTC. Translation gives CASSSTGFNEQFF. Variable domain in full (rest from reference TRBV5-6 and TRBJ2-1): DAGVTQSPTHLIKTRGQQVTLRCSPKSGHDTVSWYQQALGQGPQFIFQYYEEEERQRGNFPDRFSGHQFPNYSSELNVNALLLGDSALYLCASSSTGFNEQFFGPGTRLTVL.

The chain has TRBV27 and TRBJ2-7; TRBD1 is a possible D gene (5 bases). The CDR3 has 14 amino acids. Germline V gene sequence: CDR1 MNHEY, CDR2 SMNVEV (reference sequence). Between the trimmed V and J ends, which lost 6 bases and 5 bases, there was a span of 17 bases. DNA of the CDR3: TGTGCCAGCAGACCCCAGGGTGTAAGCCACGAGCAGTACTTC. Translated, it gives CASRPQGVSHEQYF.

The chain joins TRBV6-5 to TRBJ1-4, with a weak D call TRBD1 (5 bases). CDR1 and CDR2 from the germline V gene are MNHEY and SVGAGI. The V gene lost 5 bases and the J gene lost 5 bases, with 12 bases spanning the gap. This CDR3 contains 14 residues. CDR3 sequence reads: CASSPSGGNEKLFF. In DNA, the CDR3 is TGTGCCAGCAGTCCGTCCGGGGGGAATGAAAAACTGTTTTTT.

The CDR3 bases are TGCAGCGTTGGTGGGAATTCGGCGGTTGACATTCAGTACTTC. Its translation: CSVGGNSAVDIQYF. The chain has TRBV29-1 and TRBJ2-4, with D hard to call. The V end was cut by 4 bases, the J end by 8 bases, with 18 bases between. The CDR3 length is 14 residues. The germline CDR1 and CDR2 sequences are SQVTM and ANQGSEA.

This chain connects TRBV9 to TRBJ2-3, with 9 bases aligning to TRBD2. Looked up from germline, CDR1 is SGDLS and CDR2 is YYNGEE. V was clipped by 2 bases and J by 0 bases; unmatched bases: 4. This CDR3 is 16 amino acids long. The CDR3 reads CASSVSGGLSTDTQYF. The CDR3 DNA is TGTGCCAGCAGCGTTAGCGGGGGACTTAGCACAGATACGCAGTATTTT.